These 22 T cell receptor beta chains originate from one sample sequenced in a study of cytomegalovirus exposure and HLA in healthy donors. Amplification used 60 Vbeta primers and 13 Jbeta primers. The table came from immunoSEQ multiplex PCR; TCRdb's copy has only in-frame clones and leaves some out. The sample includes more than 95,000 clones, around 75% of them seen just once. Sequenced: PBMCs. The receptors were gathered from a woman younger than 30 in good health and CMV-seronegative.

The chain has TRBV5-1 and TRBJ2-7; 9 bases map to TRBD1. The ends lost 5 bases at V and 6 bases at J; junction bases unmatched: 12. Germline lookup yields CDR1 SGHRS and CDR2 YFSETQ. There are 15 residues in the CDR3. The DNA for the CDR3 is TGCGCCAGCAGGTCTACAGGGGGCGAAGAGATCGAGCAGTACTTC. Translating gives CASRSTGGEEIEQYF.

The chain couples TRBV6-1 to TRBJ1-1; D unresolved. The CDR3 is made up of 13 amino acids. Looked up from germline, CDR1 is MNHNS and CDR2 is SASEGT. The V gene lost 2 bases and the J gene lost 1 base, with 5 bases spanning the gap. The CDR3 region has the DNA TGTGCCAGCAGTGAACGGGGGAACACTGAAGCTTTCTTT. This sequence encodes CASSERGNTEAFF.

CDR3 DNA: TGTGCCATCAGTGAGATCTGGGAGGATACGCAGTATTTT. It specifies CAISEIWEDTQYF. The chain joins TRBV10-3 to TRBJ2-3, with TRBD2 as a possible D gene (5 bases). Trimming took 2 bases from V and 6 from J, leaving 9 bases between them. Germline CDR1 reads ENHRY; CDR2 reads SYGVKD. This CDR3 spans 13 amino acids.

The V gene is TRBV9, the J gene TRBJ1-1, with a possible D match to TRBD1 (6 bases). The CDR3 loop spans 15 amino acids. The germline V and J ends were trimmed by 4 bases and 2 bases, with 15 bases remaining between them. Germline-derived CDR1 and CDR2 are SGDLS and YYNGEE. The CDR3 is CASSLDPDSNTEAFF. CDR3 bases: TGTGCCAGCAGCTTGGATCCGGACAGTAACACTGAAGCTTTCTTT.

The chain carries TRBV27 and TRBJ1-5; 9 bases are shared with TRBD1. After removal of 6 bases from V and 6 bases from J, the junction contained 9 bases not matched to a gene. This CDR3 spans 15 amino acids. Germline values: CDR1 MNHEY, CDR2 SMNVEV (reference sequence). CDR3 amino acids: CASRPLDRGTQPQHF. For the CDR3, the DNA is TGTGCCAGCAGGCCGCTGGACAGGGGAACTCAGCCCCAGCATTTT.

The rearrangement links TRBV19 to TRBJ1-1, with D possibly being TRBD1 (6 bases). Germline CDR1 reads LNHDA; CDR2 reads SQIVND (reference sequence). The CDR3 is 15 residues long. V was cut by 10 bases and J by 1 base, with 19 bases left in between. DNA of the CDR3: TGTGCCACCAGGGGCAGGAGCGGGAGGAACACTGAAGCTTTCTTT. Translating it yields CATRGRSGRNTEAFF.

The chain links TRBV6-6 to TRBJ2-2, with D possibly being TRBD2 (6 bases). The germline V gene has CDR1 MNHNY and CDR2 SVGAGI (reference sequence). Deletions cut 5 bases from V and 6 bases from J, with 10 bases between. The CDR3 extends over 13 amino acids. The CDR3 spells CASSPPGAGELFF. Here the CDR3 DNA reads TGTGCCAGCAGTCCCCCGGGGGCCGGGGAGCTGTTTTTT.

This clone was recorded a few times. The J gene is TRBJ1-1, the V gene TRBV29-1; the D is unclear. This CDR3 is 14 amino acids long. Trimming took off 3 bases at V and 3 bases at J, with 14 bases between the two ends. CDR1 and CDR2 from the germline V gene are SQVTM and ANQGSEA. CDR3 amino acids: CSVEGQVGDTEAFF. In DNA form, the CDR3 reads TGCAGCGTTGAGGGTCAGGTCGGCGACACTGAAGCTTTCTTT.

The chain combines TRBV6-1 with TRBJ2-1; TRBD1 agrees at 7 bases. Germline lookup yields CDR1 MNHNS and CDR2 SASEGT. The CDR3 consists of 13 residues. V lost 6 bases to trimming and J lost 7 bases; unmatched junction nucleotides: 6. This CDR3 reads CASRATGLNEQFF. In DNA form, the CDR3 reads TGTGCCAGCAGGGCGACAGGGCTTAATGAGCAGTTCTTC.

In this sample, this clone turned up a few times. The chain employs TRBV6-4 and TRBJ2-3; D is ambiguous. The germline CDR1 and CDR2 sequences are MRHNA and SNTAGT. V was shortened by 3 bases and J by 4 bases, with 11 bases between the two germline ends. This CDR3 contains 14 residues. The CDR3 DNA sequence: TGTGCCAGCAGTGAAACACCAGGCGCAGATACGCAGTATTTT. It encodes CASSETPGADTQYF.

The V and J genes are TRBV10-1 and TRBJ1-4, with TRBD1 as a possible D gene (5 bases). V was shortened by 5 bases and J by 5 bases, with 12 bases between the two germline ends. Germline assignment: CDR1 WNHNN and CDR2 SYGVQD (reference sequence). The CDR3 contains 14 residues. The CDR3 loop reads CASSPGLRNEKLFF. In nucleotides, the CDR3 is TGCGCCAGCAGTCCGGGACTCCGCAATGAAAAACTGTTTTTT.

There are a few counts of this clone. The CDR3: CASSKIMRDSVKSSYNEQFF. The CDR3 DNA reads TGTGCCAGCAGCAAGATTATGAGGGACAGCGTTAAGAGCTCCTACAATGAGCAGTTCTTC. The genes are TRBV21-1 and TRBJ2-1; no DNA check was done on the table's D call, TRBD1. TRBV21-1 has pseudogene status. The CDR3 runs to 20 residues.

V gene TRBV5-1 combines with J gene TRBJ2-6, with D possibly matching TRBD2 (6 bases). Trimming removed 6 bases at V and 2 bases at J, with 15 bases between. There are 16 residues in the CDR3. CDR1 is SGHRS, CDR2 YFSETQ, per germline. This CDR3 reads CASILLPGAGANVLTF. DNA of the CDR3: TGCGCCAGCATCTTACTGCCGGGGGCTGGGGCCAACGTCCTGACTTTC.

The chain is built from TRBV15 and TRBJ2-1; no definite D call. The length of the CDR3 is 11 residues. V was shortened by 1 base and J by 8 bases, with 3 bases between the two germline ends. Germline CDR1 and CDR2: LNHNV and YYDKDF (reference sequence). The CDR3 region is CATSRVDEQFF. The CDR3 nucleotides read TGTGCCACCAGCAGAGTAGATGAGCAGTTCTTC.

This chain connects TRBV7-9 to TRBJ1-4; a possible D gene is TRBD1 (6 bases). The germline gives CDR1 SEHNR, CDR2 FQNEAQ (reference sequence). The CDR3 is 16 amino acids. The ends were cut back, 4 bases at V and 0 bases at J, with 12 bases in the middle. The CDR3: CASSSFQGSTNEKLFF. Written as DNA, the CDR3 is TGTGCCAGCAGCTCGTTTCAGGGGTCAACTAATGAAAAACTGTTTTTT.

As to this clone: One end of the junction is discordant with germline, which a read error may explain. The V and J genes are TRBV2 and TRBJ1-5; D is perhaps TRBD1 (5 bases). CDR3 size: 15 residues. Germline assignment: CDR1 SNHLY and CDR2 FYNNEI. CDR3 loop: CASREATGNNQPQHF. CDR3 nucleotides: TGTGCCAGCAGGGAAGCTACAGGTAACAATCAGCCCCAGCATTTT. Filled out from reference TRBV2 and TRBJ1-5, the complete variable domain reads EPEVTQTPSHQVTQMGQEVILRCVPISNHLYFYWYRQILGQKVEFLVSFYNNEISEKSEIFDDQFSVERPDGSNFTLKIRSTKLEDSAMYFCASREATGNNQPQHFGDGTRLSIL.

The chain couples TRBV4-1 to TRBJ2-3, with 11 bases fitting TRBD2. Unmatched junction bases numbered 4, after V lost 2 bases and J lost 6 bases. In germline, CDR1 is MGHRA, CDR2 YSYEKL. The CDR3 runs to 15 residues. The CDR3 region is CASSQRLAGGDTQYF. CDR3 coding DNA: TGCGCCAGCAGCCAAAGGCTAGCGGGGGGCGATACGCAGTATTTT.

This chain uses TRBV4-1 with TRBJ1-5; TRBD1 aligns across 7 bases. The CDR3 has 15 residues. J lost 2 bases, V lost 1 base, and 2 bases had no gene match. The germline V gene has CDR1 MGHRA and CDR2 YSYEKL. This CDR3 reads CASSQVGQGNQPQHF. In nucleotides, the CDR3 is TGCGCCAGCAGCCAAGTTGGACAGGGCAATCAGCCCCAGCATTTT.

To note about this clone: One end of the junction fails to match germline, which may point to a read error. V and J are TRBV6-5 and TRBJ1-2; D might be TRBD1 (5 bases). The germline V gene encodes CDR1 MNHEY and CDR2 SVGAGI. This CDR3 region has 13 residues. The CDR3 reads CDSRGEVRYGYTF. In DNA form, the CDR3 reads TGTGACAGCAGAGGGGAAGTTAGATATGGCTACACCTTC.

The J gene is TRBJ2-2, the V gene TRBV11-3; D is perhaps TRBD2 (5 bases). The CDR3 sequence is 15 residues long. Germline loops: CDR1 SGHNT, CDR2 YENEEA. Trimming stripped 5 bases from V and 6 bases from J, with 16 bases between. The CDR3 loop is CASSHTLGSPGELFF. The DNA for the CDR3 is TGTGCCAGCAGCCATACACTAGGGTCGCCCGGGGAGCTGTTTTTT.

This clone has only one observation. This chain connects TRBV4-1 to TRBJ1-3; D ambiguous. The V gene's germline CDR1 is MGHRA and CDR2 YSYEKL. The CDR3 sequence is 15 residues long. Trimming removed 5 bases from V and 0 bases from J, with 11 bases in between. CDR3 sequence reads: CASSGLPLSGNTIYF. The CDR3 DNA follows: TGCGCCAGCAGCGGCCTCCCTCTCTCTGGAAACACCATATATTTT.

This clone was detected only a few times. V and J are TRBV5-1 and TRBJ1-3; D is possibly TRBD1 (5 bases). V lost 4 bases and J lost 0, with 8 bases in between. The CDR3 contains 14 residues. Germline V gives CDR1 SGHRS, CDR2 YFSETQ. The CDR3, as DNA: TGCGCCAGCAGCCCTGGGGCCTCTGGAAACACCATATATTTT. Protein: CASSPGASGNTIYF.